Shown below are 8 T cell receptor beta chains from a single sample sequenced in a study of HIV-infected patients and healthy controls (dated by TCRdb to 2013 to 2014). Preparation of the library involved 5' RACE. TCRdb records Illumina MiSeq as the sequencer. TCRdb handled the public reads itself, with Q25 trimming in fastp and clone calling in MiXCR, and kept productive beta chains. For every CDR3 protein sequence, its rows merge into one entry that carries the most common genes and DNA. The table for this sample lists tens of thousands of distinct CDR3 sequences; less than 20% of them were counted only once. Approximately 5% of the sample comes from the top ten. The sequencing sample was made of CD4+ T cells from blood. The receptors here all came from a human donor in good health.

The chain combines TRBV12-3 or TRBV12-4 with TRBJ2-2, with 7 bases identical to TRBD1. This CDR3 has 15 residues. With 3 bases clipped from V and 5 bases from J, the junction kept 6 bases outside the gene matches. CDR3 region: CASSFRQGLTGELFF. The CDR3 nucleotides read TGTGCCAGCAGTTTTCGACAGGGATTAACCGGGGAGCTGTTTTTT.

This chain connects TRBV15 to TRBJ2-5, with 8 bases lining up with TRBD1. The CDR3 has 15 amino acids. V gave up 3 bases and J gave up 4 bases; unmatched junction bases: 7. The V gene's germline CDR1 is LNHNV and CDR2 YYDKDF (reference sequence). The CDR3 DNA is TGTGCCACCAGCAGGATGGACAGGGTCGGAGAGACCCAGTACTTC. Residues: CATSRMDRVGETQYF.

This clonotype has ten or more counts. The gene calls are TRBV4-3 and TRBJ1-2; D is undetermined. Germline V gene sequence: CDR1 LGHNA, CDR2 YSLEER. Trimming took off 0 bases at V and 4 bases at J, with 9 bases between the two ends. The CDR3 runs 14 residues. As DNA, the CDR3 is TGCGCCAGCAGCCAAGATGGCCAGTTCTATGGCTACACCTTC. It specifies CASSQDGQFYGYTF.

A few counts support this clonotype. The genes are TRBV7-2 and TRBJ2-3, with a weak D call TRBD2 (5 bases). The germline V gene encodes CDR1 SGHTA and CDR2 FQGNSA. The CDR3 extends over 17 amino acids. V lost 4 bases and J 1 base, leaving 18 bases between the germline ends. CDR3 bases: TGTGCCAGCAGCTCTCGAGGGTGGCGGATGGGCACAGATACGCAGTATTTT. This sequence encodes CASSSRGWRMGTDTQYF.

This clonotype was counted between two and nine times. The chain recombines TRBV3-1 with TRBJ1-2, with D uncertain. V was pared by 4 bases and J by 0 bases, with 9 bases between. CDR1 and CDR2 (germline): LGHDT, YNNKEL (reference sequence). The CDR3 totals 14 residues. The CDR3 loop reads CASSPRNANYGYTF. CDR3 bases: TGTGCCAGCAGCCCGCGTAACGCTAACTATGGCTACACCTTC.

The table lists this clonotype with many counts. The CDR3 region has the DNA TGCAGTGCTCCCGACTTCACTAGCGCCAAAGAGACCCAGTACTTC. It translates to CSAPDFTSAKETQYF. The gene calls are TRBV20-1 and TRBJ2-5; TRBD2 aligns across 7 bases. CDR3 length equals 15 residues. V shed 5 bases and J 3 bases; nucleotides not matched to a gene: 12. Germline loops: CDR1 DFQATT, CDR2 SNEGSKA (reference sequence).

This clonotype has ten or more counts. The chain joins TRBV28 to TRBJ2-3; D unresolved. This CDR3 spans 13 amino acids. Germline V gene data show CDR1 as MDHEN and CDR2 as SYDVKM. V shed 6 bases and J shed 4 bases, with 11 bases lying between them. The chain's CDR3 is CASRLQGSDTQYF. In DNA, the CDR3 is TGTGCCAGCAGACTCCAAGGATCAGATACGCAGTATTTT.

This clonotype was detected many times. The genes are TRBV29-1 and TRBJ2-3; no firm D call. Germline assignment: CDR1 SQVTM and CDR2 ANQGSEA. Trimming stripped 4 bases from V and 5 bases from J, with 10 bases between. The CDR3 is made up of 12 amino acids. CDR3 loop: CSVAMAEDTQYF. CDR3 sequence (DNA): TGCAGCGTTGCGATGGCGGAAGATACGCAGTATTTT.